Reported below is one T cell receptor (beta chain). Original processing methods: Reference gene primer amplification in the assay estimated nucleated cell counts. The table came from immunoSEQ multiplex PCR; TCRdb's copy has only in-frame clones and leaves some out. The D gene and trimming were derived from the DNA, and the V and J assignments and clone size from that table. The sample records 100,000 to 150,000 clones, approximately 85% being singletons. V lost 9 bases and J 0 bases, leaving 11 bases between the germline ends. The V gene's germline CDR1 is KGHDR and CDR2 SFDVKD. The CDR3 sequence is 13 residues long. This entry belongs to a study of blood T cell repertoires in COVID-19. Study in general: Both acute and convalescent COVID-19 samples were obtained from the United States, Italy and Spain. Sources were T cells, B-cell-depleted T cells, or PBMCs; the material itself was cDNA or gDNA.

This receptor was identified in a human donor in a cohort sampled during active COVID-19. This chain uses TRBV24-1 with TRBJ2-7; a weak D match, TRBD1 (6 bases). Sequenced sample: peripheral blood. The CDR3 bases are TGTGCCACCGCCGGGACAAGCTCCTACGAGCAGTACTTC. Translated, it gives CATAGTSSYEQYF.